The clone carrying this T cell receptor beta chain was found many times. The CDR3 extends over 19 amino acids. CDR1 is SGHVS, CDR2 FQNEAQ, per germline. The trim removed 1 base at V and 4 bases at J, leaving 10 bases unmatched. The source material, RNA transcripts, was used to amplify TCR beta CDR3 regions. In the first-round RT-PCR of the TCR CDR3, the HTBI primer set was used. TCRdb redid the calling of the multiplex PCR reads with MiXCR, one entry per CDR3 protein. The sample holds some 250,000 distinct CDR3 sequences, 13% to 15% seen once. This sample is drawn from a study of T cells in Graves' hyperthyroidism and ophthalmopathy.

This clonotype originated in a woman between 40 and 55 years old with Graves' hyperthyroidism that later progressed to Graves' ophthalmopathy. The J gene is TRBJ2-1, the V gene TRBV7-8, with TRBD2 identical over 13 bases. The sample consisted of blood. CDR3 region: CASSLERLAGGLGYNEQFF. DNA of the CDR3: TGTGCCAGCAGCTTAGAGAGACTAGCGGGGGGATTGGGATACAATGAGCAGTTCTTC.